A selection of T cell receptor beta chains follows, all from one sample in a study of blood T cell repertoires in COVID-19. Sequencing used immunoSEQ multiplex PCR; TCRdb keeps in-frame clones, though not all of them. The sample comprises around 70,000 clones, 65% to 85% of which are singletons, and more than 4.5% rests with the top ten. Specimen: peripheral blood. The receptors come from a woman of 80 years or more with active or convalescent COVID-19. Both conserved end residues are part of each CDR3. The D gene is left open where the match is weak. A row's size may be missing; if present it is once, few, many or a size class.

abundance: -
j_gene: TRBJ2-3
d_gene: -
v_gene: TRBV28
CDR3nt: TGTGCCAGCAGTTTCATATTCCCACGCGGTCCCCTCACAGATACGCAGTATTTT
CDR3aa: CASSFIFPRGPLTDTQYF

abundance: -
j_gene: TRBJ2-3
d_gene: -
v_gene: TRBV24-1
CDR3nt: TGTGCCACCAGTGATCCATTTCGGCAGGGTGAAACAGATACGCAGTATTTT
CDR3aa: CATSDPFRQGETDTQYF

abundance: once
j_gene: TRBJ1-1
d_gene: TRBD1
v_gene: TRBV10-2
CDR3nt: TGCGCCAGCAGTGCCCGGGAAGGGGGCAACACTGAAGCTTTCTTT
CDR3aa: CASSAREGGNTEAFF

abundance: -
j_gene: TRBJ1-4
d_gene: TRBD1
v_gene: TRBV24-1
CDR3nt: TGTGCCACCAGTGAAGTACAGGGGGCGAACGAAAAACTGTTTTTT
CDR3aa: CATSEVQGANEKLFF

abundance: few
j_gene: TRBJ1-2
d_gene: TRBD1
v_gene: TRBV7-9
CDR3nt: TGTGCCAGCAGCTTAGCCCAGGGGACAGGAGCTTGGGGCTACACCTTC
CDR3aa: CASSLAQGTGAWGYTF

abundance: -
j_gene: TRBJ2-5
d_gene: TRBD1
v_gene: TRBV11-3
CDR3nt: TGTGCCAGCAGCTGGGCAGGGGGAGCATCCCAAGAGACCCAGTACTTC
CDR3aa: CASSWAGGASQETQYF

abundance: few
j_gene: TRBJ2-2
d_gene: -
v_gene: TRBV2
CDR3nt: TGTGCCAGCAAGGCTAGCGACACCGGGGAGCTGTTTTTT
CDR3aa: CASKASDTGELFF

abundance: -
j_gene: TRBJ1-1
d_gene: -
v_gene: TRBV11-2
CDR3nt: TGTGCCAGCAGCTTATCGGGGGGGGCGCTTCACACTGAAGCTTTCTTT
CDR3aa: CASSLSGGALHTEAFF

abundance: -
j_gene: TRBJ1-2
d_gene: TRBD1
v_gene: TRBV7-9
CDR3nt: TGTGCCAGCAGCGCCAGACAGGGGCGGAATTACTATGGCTACACCTTC
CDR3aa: CASSARQGRNYYGYTF

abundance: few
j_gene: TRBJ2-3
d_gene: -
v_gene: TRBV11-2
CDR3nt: TGTGCCAGCAGCTACTTCACAGATACGCAGTATTTT
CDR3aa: CASSYFTDTQYF

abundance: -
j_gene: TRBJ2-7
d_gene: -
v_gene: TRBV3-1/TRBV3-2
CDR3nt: TGTGCCAGCAGCCAAGTAAACGAGCAGTACTTC
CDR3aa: CASSQVNEQYF

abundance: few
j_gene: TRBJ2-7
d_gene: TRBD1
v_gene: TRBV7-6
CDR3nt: TGTGCCAGCAGCACGTCGGACAGGGCCCTCTCCTACGAGCAGTACTTC
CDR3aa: CASSTSDRALSYEQYF

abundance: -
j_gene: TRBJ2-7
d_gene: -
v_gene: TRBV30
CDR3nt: TGTGCCTGGACTAGCGATGGCTACGAGCAGTACTTC
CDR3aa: CAWTSDGYEQYF

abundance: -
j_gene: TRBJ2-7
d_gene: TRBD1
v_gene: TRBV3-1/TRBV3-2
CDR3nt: TGTGCCAGCAGCCCTAGACAGGGGGCCAACGAGCAGTACTTC
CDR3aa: CASSPRQGANEQYF

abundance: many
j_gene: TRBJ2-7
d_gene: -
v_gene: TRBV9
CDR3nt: TGTGCCAGCAGCGTAGGGTACACCTTTTCCTACGAGCAGTACTTC
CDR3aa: CASSVGYTFSYEQYF

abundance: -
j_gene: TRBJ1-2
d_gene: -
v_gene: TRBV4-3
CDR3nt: TGCGCCAGCAGCCAAGGGCCCAATCTCAACTATGGCTACACCTTC
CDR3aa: CASSQGPNLNYGYTF

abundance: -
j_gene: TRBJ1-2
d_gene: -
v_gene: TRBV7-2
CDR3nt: TGTGCCAGCAGCCCTACTGAAGGGGCTAACTATGGCTACACCTTC
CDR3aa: CASSPTEGANYGYTF

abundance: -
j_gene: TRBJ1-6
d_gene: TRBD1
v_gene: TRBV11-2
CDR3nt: TGTGCCAGCAGCCTTGACAGGGATTCACCCCTCCACTTT
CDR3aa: CASSLDRDSPLHF

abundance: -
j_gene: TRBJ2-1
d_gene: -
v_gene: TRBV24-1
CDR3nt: TGTGCCACCAGTGATAGGGGTAAGGCTAGCTCCTACAATGAGCAGTTCTTC
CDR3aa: CATSDRGKASSYNEQFF

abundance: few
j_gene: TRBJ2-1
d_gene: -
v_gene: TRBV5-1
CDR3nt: TGCGCCAGCAGCTTGCCGGGGGATGAGCAGTTCTTC
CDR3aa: CASSLPGDEQFF

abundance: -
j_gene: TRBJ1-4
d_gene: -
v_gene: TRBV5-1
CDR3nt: TGCGCCAGCAGCTTGGCGGGGGACGTAGGTCCCCTGTTTTTT
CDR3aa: CASSLAGDVGPLFF

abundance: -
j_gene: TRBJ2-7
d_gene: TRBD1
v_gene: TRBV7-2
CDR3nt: TGTGCCAGCAGCGTTGACAGGGGGACAACCTACGAGCAGTACTTC
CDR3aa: CASSVDRGTTYEQYF

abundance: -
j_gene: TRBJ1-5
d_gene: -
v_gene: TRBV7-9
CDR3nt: TGTGCCAGCAGCTTGGGGGCCCATGTTGTAAATCAGCCCCAGCATTTT
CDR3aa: CASSLGAHVVNQPQHF

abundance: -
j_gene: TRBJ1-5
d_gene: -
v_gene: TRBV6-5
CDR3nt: TGTGCCAGCAGACCCGAGGCGGGCGATCAGCCCCAGCATTTT
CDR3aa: CASRPEAGDQPQHF

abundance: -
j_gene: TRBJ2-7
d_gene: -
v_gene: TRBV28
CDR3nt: TGTGCCAGCAAAGAGCCTTCCTACGAGCAGTACTTC
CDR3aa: CASKEPSYEQYF

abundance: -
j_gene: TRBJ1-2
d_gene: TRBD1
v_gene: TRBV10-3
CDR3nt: TGTGCCACCAGACAGGGAGTATACTATGGCTACACCTTC
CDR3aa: CATRQGVYYGYTF

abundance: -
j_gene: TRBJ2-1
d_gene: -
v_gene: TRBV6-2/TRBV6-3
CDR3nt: TGTGCCAGCAGTACGGAGGGGGCAAGTGAGCAGTTCTTC
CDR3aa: CASSTEGASEQFF

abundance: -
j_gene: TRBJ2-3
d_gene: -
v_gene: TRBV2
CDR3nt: TGTGCCAGCAGTGAAGCGGAGTCAGGGTTCACAGATACGCAGTATTTT
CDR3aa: CASSEAESGFTDTQYF

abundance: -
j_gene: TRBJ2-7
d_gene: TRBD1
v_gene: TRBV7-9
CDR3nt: TGTGCCAGCAGCGCCCCCGGGACAGTTCTCTCCGAGCAGTACTTC
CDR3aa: CASSAPGTVLSEQYF

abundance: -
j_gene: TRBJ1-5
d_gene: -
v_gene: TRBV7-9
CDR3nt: TGTGCCAGCAGCCCGAACTACGGTCAGCCCCAGCATTTT
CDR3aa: CASSPNYGQPQHF

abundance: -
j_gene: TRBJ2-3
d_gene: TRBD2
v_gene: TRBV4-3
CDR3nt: TGCGCCAGCAGCCAAGAGCGGAGGACTAGCCCAGATACGCAGTATTTT
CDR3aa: CASSQERRTSPDTQYF

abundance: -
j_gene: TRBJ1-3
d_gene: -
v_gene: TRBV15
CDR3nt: TGTGCCACCAGCGTTGCAAGGACTTCTGGAAACACCATATATTTT
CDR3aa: CATSVARTSGNTIYF

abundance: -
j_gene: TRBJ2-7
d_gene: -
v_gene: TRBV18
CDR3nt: TGTGCCAGCTCGCAGGACAGCTACGAGCAGTACTTC
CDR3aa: CASSQDSYEQYF

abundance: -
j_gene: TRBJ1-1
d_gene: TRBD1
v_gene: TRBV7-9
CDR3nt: TGTGCCAGCAGCCCAAAGTCAGGGGGCCCGGACACTGAAGCTTTCTTT
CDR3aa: CASSPKSGGPDTEAFF

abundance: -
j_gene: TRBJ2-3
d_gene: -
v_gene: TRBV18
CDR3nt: TGTGCCACCCGGACTTCTGGCGGCACAGATACGCAGTATTTT
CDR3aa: CATRTSGGTDTQYF

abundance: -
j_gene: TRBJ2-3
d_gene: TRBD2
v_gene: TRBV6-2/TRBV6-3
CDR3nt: TGTGCCAGCAGTTACGGGGTAGCGGGGGGCAGCACAGATACGCAGTATTTT
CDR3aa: CASSYGVAGGSTDTQYF

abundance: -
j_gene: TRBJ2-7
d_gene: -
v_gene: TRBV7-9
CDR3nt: TGTGCCAGCAGCTTCGGGAGCCTCTACGAGCAGTACTTC
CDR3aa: CASSFGSLYEQYF

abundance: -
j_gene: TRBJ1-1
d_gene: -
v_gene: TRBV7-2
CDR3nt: TGTGCCAGCAGGCGGAACACTGAAGCTTTCTTT
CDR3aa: CASRRNTEAFF